This T cell receptor (beta chain) was recovered during a study of T cell responses to AZD1222 COVID-19 vaccine. This clone appeared a few times. No antigen is known for it. Trimming stripped 0 bases from V and 4 bases from J, with 5 bases between. CDR1 is SGHRS, CDR2 YFSETQ, per germline. This CDR3 has 13 amino acids. Sequencing used immunoSEQ multiplex PCR; TCRdb keeps in-frame clones, though not all of them. The sample shows about 140,000 clones, around 90% of them seen only once. Overall study findings and caveats: There were mostly white British donors and more females than males, and clonal diversity was possibly underestimated.

The rearrangement links TRBV5-1 to TRBJ1-3, with D unclear. The starting material was peripheral blood, obtained on day 0 of AZD1222 vaccination. This TCR came from an adult in good health. The CDR3 spells CASSLAEGNTIYF. DNA of the CDR3: TGCGCCAGCAGCTTGGCGGAGGGAAACACCATATATTTT.